Below, 10 T cell receptor beta chains from the same sample are listed, as sequenced in a study of T-cell reconstitution after alpha-beta-depleted transplantation in children (dated by TCRdb to between 2015 and 2016). According to the study, the label for this sample's treatment or condition signals: allogeneic hematopoietic cell transplantation with graft depleted of TCRalphabeta T cells and CD19 B cells. The library relied on PCR. Sequenced using an Illumina HiSeq 2500. TCR library preparation used molecular barcoding, with unique molecular identifiers applied to normalize quantification of the TCRbeta repertoire. TCRdb's own reprocessing of the public reads used fastp at Q25 and MiXCR and kept productive beta chains. Identical CDR3 proteins give one entry, which carries the most common genes and DNA. The sample has about 110,000 distinct CDR3 sequences on record, approximately 6.9% of them singletons. The biggest ten clones account for around 23% of the sample.

This specimen consisted of PBMCs, mostly from graft donor cells, obtained 360 days after TCRalphabeta/CD19-depleted stem cell transplant. These receptors were obtained from a male patient between 2 and 10 years old who had a stem cell transplant for acute lymphoblastic leukemia, so the T cells may come from the graft donor.

This clonotype was recorded at least ten times. V gene TRBV6-2 or TRBV6-3 combines with J gene TRBJ1-1; D not resolved. Germline values: CDR1 MNHEY, CDR2 SVGEGT. This CDR3 spans 14 amino acids. The V gene lost 6 bases and the J gene lost 2 bases, with 13 bases spanning the gap. In DNA form, the CDR3 reads TGTGCCAGCAGACACGACGGAATCAACACTGAAGCTTTCTTT. Translating gives CASRHDGINTEAFF.

There are many counts of this clonotype. J is TRBJ1-2 and V is TRBV9; D possibly corresponds to TRBD1 (6 bases). V was cut by 4 bases and J by 8 bases, with 18 bases left in between. CDR1 and CDR2 (germline): SGDLS, YYNGEE. This CDR3 region has 14 residues. The CDR3: CASSPPGAGEGYTF. The CDR3 DNA reads TGTGCCAGCAGCCCCCCCGGGGCAGGGGAGGGCTACACCTTC.

This clonotype has at least ten counts. V and J are TRBV12-3 or TRBV12-4 and TRBJ1-2, with TRBD1 as a possible D gene (5 bases). The CDR3 runs 15 residues. Trimming pared 3 bases from V and 4 bases from J, leaving 15 bases between. The CDR3 spells CASSFGLGGFYGYTF. The CDR3, as DNA: TGTGCCAGCAGTTTCGGGCTTGGGGGGTTCTATGGCTACACCTTC.

This clonotype occurred many times. The CDR3 nucleotides are TGTGCCAGCAGCTTACTAAACACTAATGAAAAACTGTTTTTT. It specifies CASSLLNTNEKLFF. J is TRBJ1-4 and V is TRBV7-2; D gene ambiguous. Germline assignment: CDR1 SGHTA and CDR2 FQGNSA. V lost 2 bases to trimming and J lost 2 bases, with 6 bases between them. This CDR3 has 14 residues.

This clonotype was recorded many times. This chain uses TRBV5-1 with TRBJ1-1, with D possibly being TRBD1 (5 bases). CDR3 length: 13 amino acids. Trimming removed 6 bases from V and 7 bases from J, with 16 bases in between. Germline V gives CDR1 SGHRS, CDR2 YFSETQ. CDR3 sequence reads: CASKNSRAIEAFF. In DNA form, the CDR3 reads TGCGCCAGCAAGAACTCCAGGGCCATTGAAGCTTTCTTT.

The sample holds many counts of this clonotype. CDR3 sequence: CASSQDWTSVKWFF. CDR3 DNA: TGCGCCAGCAGCCAAGATTGGACTAGCGTCAAGTGGTTCTTC. The chain carries TRBV4-3 and TRBJ2-1, with 9 nucleotides matching TRBD2. The V and J ends lost 0 bases and 15 bases, in that order; junction bases with no gene match: 9. Per germline, CDR1 LGHNA and CDR2 YSLEER. CDR3 length equals 14 residues.

This clonotype was counted between two and nine times. The rearrangement uses TRBV5-6 and TRBJ1-1, with D unresolved. This CDR3 is built from 14 residues. Germline V gene sequence: CDR1 SGHDT, CDR2 YYEEEE. V lost 0 bases to trimming and J lost 5 bases, with 11 bases between them. The CDR3 protein is CASSLGGSSTEAFF. The CDR3 DNA follows: TGTGCCAGCAGCTTGGGCGGGAGCAGTACTGAAGCTTTCTTT.

This clonotype has ten or more counts. The chain joins TRBV12-3 or TRBV12-4 to TRBJ1-1; no definite D call. Trimming shortened V by 5 bases and J by 5 bases, and 12 bases separated the two germline ends. CDR3 length equals 13 residues. The CDR3 bases are TGTGCCAGCAGTCCTTCCACCGGGACTGAAGCTTTCTTT. Encoded protein: CASSPSTGTEAFF.

In its sample, this clonotype is large. The J gene is TRBJ2-5, the V gene TRBV7-9; D gene ambiguous. Germline values: CDR1 SEHNR, CDR2 FQNEAQ (reference sequence). V was pared by 1 base and J by 0 bases, with 6 bases between. The CDR3 consists of 14 residues. Written as DNA, the CDR3 is TGTGCCAGCAGCTTAGGATGGAACCAAGAGACCCAGTACTTC. Protein product: CASSLGWNQETQYF.

This chain connects TRBV4-1 to TRBJ2-1; D remains unclear. The length of the CDR3 is 14 residues. Germline lookup yields CDR1 MGHRA and CDR2 YSYEKL. Trimming pared 8 bases from V and 6 bases from J, leaving 17 bases between. CDR3 loop: CASCLSFGGNEQFF. The CDR3, as DNA: TGCGCCAGCTGCCTAAGTTTTGGCGGCAATGAGCAGTTCTTC.